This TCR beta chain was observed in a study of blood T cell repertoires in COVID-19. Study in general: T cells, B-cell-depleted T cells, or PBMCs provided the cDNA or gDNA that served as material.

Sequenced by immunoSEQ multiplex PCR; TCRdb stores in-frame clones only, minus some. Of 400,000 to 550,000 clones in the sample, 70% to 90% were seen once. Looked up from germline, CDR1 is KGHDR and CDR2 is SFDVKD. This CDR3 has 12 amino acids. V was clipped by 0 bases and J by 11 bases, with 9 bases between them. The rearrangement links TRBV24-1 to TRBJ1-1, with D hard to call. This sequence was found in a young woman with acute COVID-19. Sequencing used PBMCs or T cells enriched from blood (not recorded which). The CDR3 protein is CATSDLRGMAFF. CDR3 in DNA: TGTGCCACCAGTGATTTGCGAGGGATGGCTTTCTTT.